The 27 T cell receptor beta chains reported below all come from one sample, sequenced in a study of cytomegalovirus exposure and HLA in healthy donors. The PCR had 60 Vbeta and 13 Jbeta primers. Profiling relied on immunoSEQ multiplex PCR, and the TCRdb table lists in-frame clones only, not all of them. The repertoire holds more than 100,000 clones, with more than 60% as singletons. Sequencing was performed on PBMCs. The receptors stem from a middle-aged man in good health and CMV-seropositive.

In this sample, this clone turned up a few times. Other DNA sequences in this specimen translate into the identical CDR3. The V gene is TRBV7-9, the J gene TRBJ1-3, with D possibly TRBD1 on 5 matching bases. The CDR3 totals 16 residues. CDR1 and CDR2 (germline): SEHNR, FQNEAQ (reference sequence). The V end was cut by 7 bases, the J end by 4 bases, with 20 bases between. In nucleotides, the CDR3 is TGTGCCAGCACCCTTAGTTGGGGCGCGTCAGGAAACACCATATATTTT. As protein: CASTLSWGASGNTIYF.

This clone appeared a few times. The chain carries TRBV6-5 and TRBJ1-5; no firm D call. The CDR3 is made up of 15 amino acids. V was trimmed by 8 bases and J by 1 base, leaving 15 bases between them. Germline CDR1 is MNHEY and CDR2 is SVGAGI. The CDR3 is CASAIGGQSNQPQHF. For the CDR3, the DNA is TGTGCCAGCGCAATAGGAGGGCAAAGCAATCAGCCCCAGCATTTT.

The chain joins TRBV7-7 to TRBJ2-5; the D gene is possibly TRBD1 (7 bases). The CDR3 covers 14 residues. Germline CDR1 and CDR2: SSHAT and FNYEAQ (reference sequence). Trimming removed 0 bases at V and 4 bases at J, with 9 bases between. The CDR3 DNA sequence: TGTGCCAGCAGCTTAGCGCAGGGGGGAGAGACCCAGTACTTC. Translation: CASSLAQGGETQYF.

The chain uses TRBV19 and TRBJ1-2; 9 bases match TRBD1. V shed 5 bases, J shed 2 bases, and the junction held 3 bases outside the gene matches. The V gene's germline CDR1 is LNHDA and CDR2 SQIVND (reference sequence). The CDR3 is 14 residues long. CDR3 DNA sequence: TGTGCCAGTAGTGTGGACAGGGGAAACTATGGCTACACCTTC. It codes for CASSVDRGNYGYTF.

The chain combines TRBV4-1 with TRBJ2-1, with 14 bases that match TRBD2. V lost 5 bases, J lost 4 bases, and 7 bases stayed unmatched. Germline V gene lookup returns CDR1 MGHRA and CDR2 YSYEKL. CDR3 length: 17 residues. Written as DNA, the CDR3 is TGCGCCAGCAGCTTCGGACTAGCGGGGGGACTATACAATGAGCAGTTCTTC. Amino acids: CASSFGLAGGLYNEQFF.

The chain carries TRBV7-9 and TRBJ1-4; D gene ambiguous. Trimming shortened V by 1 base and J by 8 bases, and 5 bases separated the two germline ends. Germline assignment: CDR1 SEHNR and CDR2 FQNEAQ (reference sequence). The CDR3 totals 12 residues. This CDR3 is CASSLVSEKLFF. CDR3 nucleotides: TGTGCCAGCAGCTTAGTATCGGAAAAACTGTTTTTT.

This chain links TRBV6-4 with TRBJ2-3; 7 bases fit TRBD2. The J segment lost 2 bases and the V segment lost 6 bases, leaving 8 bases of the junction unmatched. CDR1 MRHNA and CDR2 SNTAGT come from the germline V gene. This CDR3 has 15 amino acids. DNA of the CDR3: TGTGCCAGCAGCCGCCGGGGGGTGGACACAGATACGCAGTATTTT. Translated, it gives CASSRRGVDTDTQYF.

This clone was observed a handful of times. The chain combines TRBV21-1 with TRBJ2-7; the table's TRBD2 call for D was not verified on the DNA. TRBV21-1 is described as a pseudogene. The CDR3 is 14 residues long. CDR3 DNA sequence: TGTGCCAGCAATCGGGAGTCGTCCTCCTACGAGCAGTACTTC. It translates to CASNRESSSYEQYF.

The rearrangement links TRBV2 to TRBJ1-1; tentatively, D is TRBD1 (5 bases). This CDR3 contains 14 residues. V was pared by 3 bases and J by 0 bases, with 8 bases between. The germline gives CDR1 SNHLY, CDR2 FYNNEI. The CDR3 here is CASSENRMNTEAFF. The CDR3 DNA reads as TGTGCCAGCAGTGAGAACAGGATGAACACTGAAGCTTTCTTT.

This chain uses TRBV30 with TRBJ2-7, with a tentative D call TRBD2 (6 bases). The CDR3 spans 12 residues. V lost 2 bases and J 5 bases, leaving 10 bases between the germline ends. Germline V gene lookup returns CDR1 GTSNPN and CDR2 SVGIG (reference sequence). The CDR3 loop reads CAWSPGGDEQYF. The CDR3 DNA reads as TGTGCCTGGAGTCCAGGCGGGGACGAGCAGTACTTC.

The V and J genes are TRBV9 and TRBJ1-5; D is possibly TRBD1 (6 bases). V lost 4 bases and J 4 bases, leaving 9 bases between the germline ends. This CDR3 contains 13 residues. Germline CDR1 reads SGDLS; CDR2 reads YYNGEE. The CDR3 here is CASSRTVNQPQHF. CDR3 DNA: TGTGCCAGCAGCCGGACAGTTAATCAGCCCCAGCATTTT.

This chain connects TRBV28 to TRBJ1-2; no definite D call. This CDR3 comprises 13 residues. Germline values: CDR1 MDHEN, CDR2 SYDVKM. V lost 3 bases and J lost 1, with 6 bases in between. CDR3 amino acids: CASSLQNNYGYTF. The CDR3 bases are TGTGCCAGCAGTTTGCAGAATAACTATGGCTACACCTTC.

This chain's CDR3 is CASSFRDRGPSGANVLTF. The CDR3 DNA reads TGCGCCAGCAGCTTCCGGGACAGAGGTCCCTCTGGGGCCAACGTCCTGACTTTC. The V gene is TRBV10-2, the J gene TRBJ2-6; 7 nucleotides line up with TRBD1. Trimming at V came to 6 bases and at J to 0 bases, leaving 11 bases not matched to a gene. The CDR3 has 18 amino acids. Germline loops: CDR1 WSHSY, CDR2 SAAADI.

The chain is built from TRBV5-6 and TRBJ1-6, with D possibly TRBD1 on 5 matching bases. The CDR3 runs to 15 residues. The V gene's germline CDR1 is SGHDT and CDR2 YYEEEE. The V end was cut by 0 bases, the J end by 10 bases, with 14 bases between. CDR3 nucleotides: TGTGCCAGCAGCTTGGTTGGGGGACTTGAATCACCCCTCCACTTT. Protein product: CASSLVGGLESPLHF.

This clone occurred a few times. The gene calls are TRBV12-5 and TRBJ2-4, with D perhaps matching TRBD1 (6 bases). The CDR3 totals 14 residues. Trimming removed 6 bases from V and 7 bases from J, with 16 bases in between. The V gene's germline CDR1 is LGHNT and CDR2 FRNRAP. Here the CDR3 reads CASGWNTGTNIQYF. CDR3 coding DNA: TGTGCTAGTGGCTGGAACACAGGGACGAACATTCAGTACTTC.

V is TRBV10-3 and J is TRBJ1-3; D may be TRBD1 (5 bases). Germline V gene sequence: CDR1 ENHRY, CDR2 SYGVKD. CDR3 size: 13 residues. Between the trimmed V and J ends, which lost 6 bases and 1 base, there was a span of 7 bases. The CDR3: CAIRQGSGNTIYF. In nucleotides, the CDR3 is TGTGCCATCAGGCAGGGATCTGGAAACACCATATATTTT.

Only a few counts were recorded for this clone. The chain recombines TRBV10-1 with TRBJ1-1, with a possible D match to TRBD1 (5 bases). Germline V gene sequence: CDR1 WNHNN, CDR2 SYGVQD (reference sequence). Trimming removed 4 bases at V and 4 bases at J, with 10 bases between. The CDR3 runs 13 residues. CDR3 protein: CASSAGRITEAFF. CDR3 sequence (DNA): TGCGCCAGCAGTGCAGGGAGGATCACTGAAGCTTTCTTT.

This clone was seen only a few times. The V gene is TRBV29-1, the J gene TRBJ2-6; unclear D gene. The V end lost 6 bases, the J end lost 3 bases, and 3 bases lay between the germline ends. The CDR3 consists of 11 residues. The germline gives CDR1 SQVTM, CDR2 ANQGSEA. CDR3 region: CSVYGANVLTF. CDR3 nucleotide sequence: TGCAGCGTGTATGGGGCCAACGTCCTGACTTTC.

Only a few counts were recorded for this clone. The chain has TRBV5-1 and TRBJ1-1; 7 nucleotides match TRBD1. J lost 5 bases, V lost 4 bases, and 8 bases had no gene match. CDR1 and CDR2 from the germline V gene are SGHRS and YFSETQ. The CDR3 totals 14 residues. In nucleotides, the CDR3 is TGCGCCAGCAGCAGTGGGACAGCTCAGACTGAAGCTTTCTTT. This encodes CASSSGTAQTEAFF.

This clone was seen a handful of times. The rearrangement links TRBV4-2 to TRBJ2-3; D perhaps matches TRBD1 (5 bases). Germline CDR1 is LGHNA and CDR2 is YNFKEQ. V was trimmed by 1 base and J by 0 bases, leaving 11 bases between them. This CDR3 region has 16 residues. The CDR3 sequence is CASSQGVDISTDTQYF. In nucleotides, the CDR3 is TGTGCCAGCAGCCAAGGGGTGGACATTAGCACAGATACGCAGTATTTT.

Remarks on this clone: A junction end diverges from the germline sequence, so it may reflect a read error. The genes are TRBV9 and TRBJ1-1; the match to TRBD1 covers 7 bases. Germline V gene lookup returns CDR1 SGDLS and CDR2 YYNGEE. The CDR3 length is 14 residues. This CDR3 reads CTSSANRGGTEAFF. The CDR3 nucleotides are TGTACCAGCAGCGCCAACAGGGGAGGCACTGAAGCTTTCTTT.

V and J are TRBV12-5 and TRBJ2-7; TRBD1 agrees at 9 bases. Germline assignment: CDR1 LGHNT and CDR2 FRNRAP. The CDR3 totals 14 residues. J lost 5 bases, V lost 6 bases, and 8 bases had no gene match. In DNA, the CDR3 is TGTGCTAGTGGAGCCGGACAGGGGAGCAACGAGCAGTACTTC. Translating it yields CASGAGQGSNEQYF.

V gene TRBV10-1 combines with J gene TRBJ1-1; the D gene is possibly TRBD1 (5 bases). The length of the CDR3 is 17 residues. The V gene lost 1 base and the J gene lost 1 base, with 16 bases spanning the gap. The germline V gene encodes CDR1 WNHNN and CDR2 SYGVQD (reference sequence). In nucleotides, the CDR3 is TGCGCCAGCAGTGAGTGGGAGGGGAGGGATTCGAACACTGAAGCTTTCTTT. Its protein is CASSEWEGRDSNTEAFF.

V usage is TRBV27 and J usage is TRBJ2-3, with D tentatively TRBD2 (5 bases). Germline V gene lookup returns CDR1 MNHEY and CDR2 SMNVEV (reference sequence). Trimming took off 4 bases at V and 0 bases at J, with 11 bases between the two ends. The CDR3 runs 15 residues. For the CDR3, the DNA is TGTGCCAGCAGTTGGACTGTATCTAGCACAGATACGCAGTATTTT. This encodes CASSWTVSSTDTQYF.

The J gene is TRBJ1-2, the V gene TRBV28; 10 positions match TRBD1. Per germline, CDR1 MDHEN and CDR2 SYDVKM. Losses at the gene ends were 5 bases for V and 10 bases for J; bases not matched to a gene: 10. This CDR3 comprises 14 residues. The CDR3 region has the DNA TGTGCCAGCAGTCGACAGGGGGCACCTAATCTCTACACCTTC. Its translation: CASSRQGAPNLYTF.

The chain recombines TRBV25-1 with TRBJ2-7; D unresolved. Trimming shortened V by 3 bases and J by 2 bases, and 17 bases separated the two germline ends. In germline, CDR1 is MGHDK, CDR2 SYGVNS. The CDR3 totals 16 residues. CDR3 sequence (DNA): TGTGCCAGCAGTGACTCAGACACGTACCTTACCTACGAGCAGTACTTC. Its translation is CASSDSDTYLTYEQYF.

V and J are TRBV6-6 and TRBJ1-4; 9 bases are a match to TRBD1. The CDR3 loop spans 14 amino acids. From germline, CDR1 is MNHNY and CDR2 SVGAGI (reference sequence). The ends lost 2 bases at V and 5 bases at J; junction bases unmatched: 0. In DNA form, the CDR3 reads TGTGCCAGCAGTTACGGACAGGGGAATGAAAAACTGTTTTTT. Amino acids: CASSYGQGNEKLFF.